Listed below are T cell receptor beta chains from one sample, sequenced in a study of blood T cell repertoires in COVID-19. Profiled with immunoSEQ multiplex PCR; TCRdb holds only in-frame clones, not every one. The profile shows about 170,000 clones, under 85% of them singletons. Sequencing was carried out using peripheral blood. The origin of the receptors is a man aged 60-69 years who had recovered from COVID-19. The CDR3 runs from the conserved cysteine through the conserved F or W. D genes are given only for firm matches. Only part of the rows carry a size: once, few, many, or a class if the clone is expanded.

J: TRBJ2-1; V: TRBV11-2; D: TRBD2; size: .; CDR3: CASSLGGVYNEQFF; DNA: TGTGCCAGCAGCTTGGGGGGGGTCTACAATGAGCAGTTCTTC
J: TRBJ1-2; V: TRBV11-2; D: TRBD1; size: once; CDR3: CASSLRQGNNYGYTF; DNA: TGTGCCAGCAGCCTCCGACAGGGAAATAACTATGGCTACACCTTC
J: TRBJ1-3; V: TRBV19; D: .; size: .; CDR3: CASRIGGSGNTIYF; DNA: TGTGCCAGTAGGATCGGGGGATCTGGAAACACCATATATTTT
J: TRBJ2-7; V: TRBV2; D: .; size: .; CDR3: CASRWVPGAYEQYF; DNA: TGTGCCAGCAGATGGGTCCCAGGGGCCTACGAGCAGTACTTC
J: TRBJ2-7; V: TRBV19; D: TRBD2; size: once; CDR3: CASSTTSGGAYEQYF; DNA: TGTGCCAGTAGTACGACTAGCGGGGGGGCCTACGAGCAGTACTTC
J: TRBJ2-5; V: TRBV9; D: .; size: once; CDR3: CASSVGVGVQETQYF; DNA: TGTGCCAGCAGCGTAGGAGTCGGGGTCCAAGAGACCCAGTACTTC
J: TRBJ1-2; V: TRBV7-3; D: .; size: .; CDR3: CASSPIMGGGYTF; DNA: TGTGCCAGCAGCCCCATTATGGGGGGGGGCTACACCTTC
J: TRBJ1-3; V: TRBV19; D: .; size: .; CDR3: CASSIGELIYSGNTIYF; DNA: TGTGCCAGTAGTATCGGGGAACTTATTTACTCTGGAAACACCATATATTTT
J: TRBJ2-7; V: TRBV6-5; D: TRBD1; size: once; CDR3: CASGDRVAYEQYF; DNA: TGTGCCAGCGGGGACAGGGTCGCCTACGAGCAGTACTTC
J: TRBJ2-7; V: TRBV30; D: .; size: few; CDR3: CAWRASAYEQYF; DNA: TGTGCCTGGCGTGCCAGCGCCTACGAGCAGTACTTC
J: TRBJ2-6; V: TRBV18; D: .; size: .; CDR3: CASSPYEALSGANVLTF; DNA: TGTGCCAGCTCACCCTACGAGGCACTCTCTGGGGCCAACGTCCTGACTTTC
J: TRBJ2-1; V: TRBV19; D: TRBD2; size: .; CDR3: CASSTDAGTSGGATYNEQFF; DNA: TGTGCCAGTAGTACCGACGCCGGGACTAGCGGGGGGGCCACATACAATGAGCAGTTCTTC
J: TRBJ2-5; V: TRBV5-1; D: .; size: .; CDR3: CASSRSRSRAQETQYF; DNA: TGCGCCAGCAGCCGGTCGCGCTCGAGAGCCCAAGAGACCCAGTACTTC
J: TRBJ1-5; V: TRBV9; D: .; size: .; CDR3: CASSAYDTAHQPQHF; DNA: TGTGCCAGCAGCGCCTACGACACGGCCCATCAGCCCCAGCATTTT
J: TRBJ1-1; V: TRBV6-5; D: .; size: .; CDR3: CASSYTGINTEAFF; DNA: TGTGCCAGCAGTTACACAGGAATTAACACTGAAGCTTTCTTT
J: TRBJ2-2; V: TRBV7-2; D: .; size: .; CDR3: CASSYGGDNTGELFF; DNA: TGTGCCAGCAGCTACGGCGGGGACAACACCGGGGAGCTGTTTTTT
J: TRBJ1-1; V: TRBV7-8; D: TRBD1; size: .; CDR3: CASSTGQEGNTEAFF; DNA: TGTGCCAGCAGCACTGGACAGGAGGGGAACACTGAAGCTTTCTTT
J: TRBJ2-1; V: TRBV12-3/TRBV12-4; D: .; size: .; CDR3: CATKGDLNEQFF; DNA: TGTGCCACCAAAGGGGATTTGAATGAGCAGTTCTTC
J: TRBJ2-1; V: TRBV11-3; D: .; size: .; CDR3: CASSLIGDSYNEQFF; DNA: TGTGCCAGCAGCTTAATAGGGGACTCCTACAATGAGCAGTTCTTC
J: TRBJ2-7; V: TRBV7-2; D: TRBD1; size: .; CDR3: CASSVVGTGGYEQYF; DNA: TGTGCCAGCAGCGTAGTGGGGACAGGGGGCTACGAGCAGTACTTC
J: TRBJ1-1; V: TRBV10-3; D: .; size: .; CDR3: CAISERTVSNTEAFF; DNA: TGTGCCATCAGTGAGCGGACAGTGTCGAACACTGAAGCTTTCTTT
J: TRBJ2-3; V: TRBV6-5; D: TRBD1; size: .; CDR3: CASSYSRDRSTDTQYF; DNA: TGTGCCAGCAGTTACTCCCGGGACAGGAGCACAGATACGCAGTATTTT
J: TRBJ1-1; V: TRBV7-2; D: .; size: .; CDR3: CASSPIITEAFF; DNA: TGTGCCAGCAGTCCTATTATCACTGAAGCTTTCTTT
J: TRBJ2-7; V: TRBV27; D: .; size: .; CDR3: CASTAINRQQYF; DNA: TGTGCCAGCACCGCGATAAACCGTCAGCAGTACTTC
J: TRBJ2-6; V: TRBV30; D: .; size: .; CDR3: CAWSLLPSRANVLTF; DNA: TGTGCCTGGAGCCTACTCCCAAGCAGGGCCAACGTCCTGACTTTC
J: TRBJ1-3; V: TRBV7-9; D: .; size: .; CDR3: CASSPQGNSGNTIYF; DNA: TGTGCCAGCAGCCCGCAGGGGAACTCTGGAAACACCATATATTTT
J: TRBJ2-2; V: TRBV5-5; D: TRBD2; size: .; CDR3: CASSLIPSGGRTGELFF; DNA: TGTGCCAGCAGCCTAATCCCTAGCGGGGGCCGCACCGGGGAGCTGTTTTTT
J: TRBJ1-1; V: TRBV5-1; D: .; size: few; CDR3: CASSLRQGSLNTEAFF; DNA: TGCGCCAGCAGCTTGCGGCAGGGTTCCTTGAACACTGAAGCTTTCTTT
J: TRBJ1-3; V: TRBV30; D: .; size: .; CDR3: CACTQGPGNTIYF; DNA: TGTGCCTGCACCCAGGGGCCTGGAAACACCATATATTTT
J: TRBJ2-1; V: TRBV3-1/TRBV3-2; D: .; size: .; CDR3: CASSQDLLSYNEQFF; DNA: TGTGCCAGCAGCCAAGACCTCCTCTCCTACAATGAGCAGTTCTTC
J: TRBJ1-4; V: TRBV6-1; D: .; size: .; CDR3: CASSAGWDTRTNEKLFF; DNA: TGTGCCAGCAGTGCGGGGTGGGACACTAGAACTAATGAAAAACTGTTTTTT
J: TRBJ1-1; V: TRBV6-5; D: .; size: .; CDR3: CASSSTGIRTEAFF; DNA: TGTGCCAGCAGTTCGACGGGGATAAGAACTGAAGCTTTCTTT
J: TRBJ2-3; V: TRBV7-3; D: .; size: .; CDR3: CASSLTGASDTQYF; DNA: TGTGCCAGCAGCTTAACGGGGGCGTCAGATACGCAGTATTTT
J: TRBJ2-1; V: TRBV7-9; D: TRBD2; size: .; CDR3: CASPGLAGGENEQFF; DNA: TGTGCCAGCCCGGGCCTAGCGGGGGGGGAAAATGAGCAGTTCTTC
J: TRBJ1-5; V: TRBV7-2; D: TRBD1; size: .; CDR3: CASSLWAGQNQPQHF; DNA: TGTGCCAGCAGCTTATGGGCGGGACAGAATCAGCCCCAGCATTTT
J: TRBJ1-2; V: TRBV5-4; D: TRBD1; size: .; CDR3: CASSLASRGPLLGYTF; DNA: TGTGCCAGCAGCTTGGCATCTAGGGGGCCCCTACTAGGCTACACCTTC
J: TRBJ1-4; V: TRBV9; D: .; size: .; CDR3: CASSVRGDNEKLFF; DNA: TGTGCCAGCAGCGTCAGGGGAGATAATGAAAAACTGTTTTTT
J: TRBJ2-1; V: TRBV4-2; D: .; size: .; CDR3: CASSPTGSSSYNEQFF; DNA: TGTGCCAGCAGCCCCACAGGCTCTAGCTCCTACAATGAGCAGTTCTTC
J: TRBJ1-5; V: TRBV6-1; D: .; size: many; CDR3: CASSERRIGNQPQHF; DNA: TGTGCCAGCAGTGAACGGAGGATTGGCAATCAGCCCCAGCATTTT
J: TRBJ1-6; V: TRBV10-2; D: TRBD1; size: many; CDR3: CASSEANDRGRSPLHF; DNA: TGCGCCAGCAGTGAAGCCAATGACAGGGGGCGTTCACCCCTCCACTTT
J: TRBJ2-7; V: TRBV7-6; D: .; size: .; CDR3: CASSLGTGSSYEQYF; DNA: TGTGCCAGCAGCTTAGGCACAGGAAGCTCCTACGAGCAGTACTTC
J: TRBJ1-1; V: TRBV7-9; D: TRBD1; size: .; CDR3: CASSPSGQGSTEAFF; DNA: TGTGCCAGCAGCCCATCGGGACAGGGGAGCACTGAAGCTTTCTTT
J: TRBJ2-3; V: TRBV7-8; D: .; size: .; CDR3: CASSLGARPDTQYF; DNA: TGTGCCAGCAGCTTAGGGGCGCGACCAGATACGCAGTATTTT
J: TRBJ2-3; V: TRBV19; D: .; size: .; CDR3: CASSRTEGGTDTQYF; DNA: TGTGCCAGTAGTAGGACTGAGGGGGGCACAGATACGCAGTATTTT
J: TRBJ2-1; V: TRBV19; D: TRBD2; size: .; CDR3: CASRLAGDLYNEQFF; DNA: TGTGCCAGTAGGTTAGCGGGGGACTTGTACAATGAGCAGTTCTTC
J: TRBJ1-4; V: TRBV6-5; D: .; size: once; CDR3: CASSYERQEKLFF; DNA: TGTGCCAGCAGTTACGAGCGACAGGAAAAACTGTTTTTT
J: TRBJ1-1; V: TRBV19; D: TRBD1; size: .; CDR3: CASTGGQMNTEAFF; DNA: TGTGCCAGTACAGGGGGGCAAATGAACACTGAAGCTTTCTTT
J: TRBJ2-2; V: TRBV6-4; D: TRBD1; size: .; CDR3: CASARQGENTGELFF; DNA: TGTGCCAGCGCTCGACAGGGGGAGAACACCGGGGAGCTGTTTTTT
J: TRBJ2-3; V: TRBV6-6; D: .; size: few; CDR3: CASSLGQNTDTQYF; DNA: TGTGCCAGCAGCCTAGGACAGAACACAGATACGCAGTATTTT
J: TRBJ1-3; V: TRBV19; D: .; size: .; CDR3: CASSMEALSSGNTIYF; DNA: TGTGCCAGTAGTATGGAGGCATTGAGCTCTGGAAACACCATATATTTT
J: TRBJ1-1; V: TRBV5-4; D: .; size: .; CDR3: CASSSQGVGTEAFF; DNA: TGTGCCAGCAGCTCACAGGGCGTTGGGACTGAAGCTTTCTTT